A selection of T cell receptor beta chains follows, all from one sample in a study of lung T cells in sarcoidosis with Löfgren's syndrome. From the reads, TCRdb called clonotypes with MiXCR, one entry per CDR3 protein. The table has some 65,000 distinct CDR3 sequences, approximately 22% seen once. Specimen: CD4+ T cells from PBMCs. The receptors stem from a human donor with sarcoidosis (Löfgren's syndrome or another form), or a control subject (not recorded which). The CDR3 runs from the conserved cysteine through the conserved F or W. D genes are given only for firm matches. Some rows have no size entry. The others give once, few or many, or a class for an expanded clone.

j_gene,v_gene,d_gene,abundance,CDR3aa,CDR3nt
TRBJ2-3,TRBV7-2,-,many,CASSHDRLSTDTQYF,TGTGCCAGCAGCCACGACAGGTTAAGCACAGATACGCAGTATTTT
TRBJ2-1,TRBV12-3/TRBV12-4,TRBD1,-,CASSPIDRGSYNEQFF,TGTGCCAGCAGCCCTATCGACAGGGGGTCCTACAATGAGCAGTTCTTC
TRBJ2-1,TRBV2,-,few,CASSQGGLQFF,TGTGCCAGCAGTCAAGGGGGGCTACAGTTCTTC
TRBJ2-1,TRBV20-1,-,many,CSARALAGQSNEQFF,TGCAGTGCTAGAGCTTTAGCGGGACAGTCCAATGAGCAGTTCTTC
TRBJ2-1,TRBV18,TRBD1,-,CASSPLSTGGNYRLRF,TGTGCCAGCTCACCACTGTCGACAGGGGGCAACTACCGCTTGAGATTC
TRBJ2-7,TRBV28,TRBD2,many,CASSLIPGGGEQYF,TGTGCCAGCAGTTTAATTCCGGGAGGTGGGGAGCAGTACTTC
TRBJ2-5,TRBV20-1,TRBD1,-,CSAIFRQGGETQYF,TGCAGTGCTATTTTCAGACAGGGTGGGGAGACCCAGTACTTC
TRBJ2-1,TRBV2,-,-,CASIRDSGSSYNEQSF,TGTGCCAGCATCCGGGATTCGGGGAGCTCCTACAATGAGCAGTCCTTC
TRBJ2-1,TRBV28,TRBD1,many,CASRSSGTGPNEQFF,TGTGCCAGCAGGTCGTCCGGGACAGGGCCAAATGAGCAGTTCTTC
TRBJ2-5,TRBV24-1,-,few,CATSEAMKGPQYF,TGTGCCACCAGTGAAGCCATGAAGGGGCCCCAGTACTTC
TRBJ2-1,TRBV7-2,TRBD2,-,CASSLGGGVPYNEQFF,TGTGCCAGCAGCTTAGGGGGGGGGGTACCCTACAATGAGCAGTTCTTC
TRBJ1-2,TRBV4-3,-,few,CASSQGTRGTNYGYTF,TGCGCCAGCAGCCAAGGTACCAGGGGAACTAACTATGGCTACACCTTC
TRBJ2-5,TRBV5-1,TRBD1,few,CASSLVVGGEETQYF,TGCGCCAGCAGCTTGGTGGTAGGGGGCGAGGAGACCCAGTACTTC
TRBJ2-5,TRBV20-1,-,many,CSAGAREETQYF,TGCAGTGCGGGAGCCAGAGAAGAGACCCAGTACTTC
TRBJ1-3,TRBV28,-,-,CASTRSPSENTIYF,TGTGCCAGCACACGCAGCCCCTCTGAAAACACCATATATTTT
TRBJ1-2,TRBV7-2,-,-,CASSSTGNGDYGYTF,TGTGCCAGCAGCTCCACAGGGAATGGGGACTATGGCTACACCTTC
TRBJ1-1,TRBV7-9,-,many,CASSLAGAFF,TGTGCCAGCAGCTTAGCAGGCGCTTTCTTT